The present T cell receptor beta chain was sequenced within a study of blood T cells in healthy people across ages. V was trimmed by 5 bases and J by 0 bases, leaving 20 bases between them. CDR1 is DFQATT and CDR2 is SNEGSKA in the germline V gene (reference sequence). The CDR3 loop spans 17 amino acids. Sample-barcoded 5' priming and a J-beta primer mix drove a second PCR of 7 to 11 cycles. TCRdb reprocessed the 5' RACE reads with MiXCR, giving one entry per CDR3 protein. The sample yields 650,000 to 800,000 distinct CDR3 sequences, around 45% seen once. The receptor comes from a man aged 55 to 70 in good health. This sequence joins TRBV20-1 and TRBJ1-5, with D perhaps matching TRBD1 (6 bases). The source material was blood. CDR3 DNA sequence: TGCAGTGCTGGAAGAGGTGGCCAGGGGAATAGCAATCAGCCCCAGCATTTT. It is translated as CSAGRGGQGNSNQPQHF.